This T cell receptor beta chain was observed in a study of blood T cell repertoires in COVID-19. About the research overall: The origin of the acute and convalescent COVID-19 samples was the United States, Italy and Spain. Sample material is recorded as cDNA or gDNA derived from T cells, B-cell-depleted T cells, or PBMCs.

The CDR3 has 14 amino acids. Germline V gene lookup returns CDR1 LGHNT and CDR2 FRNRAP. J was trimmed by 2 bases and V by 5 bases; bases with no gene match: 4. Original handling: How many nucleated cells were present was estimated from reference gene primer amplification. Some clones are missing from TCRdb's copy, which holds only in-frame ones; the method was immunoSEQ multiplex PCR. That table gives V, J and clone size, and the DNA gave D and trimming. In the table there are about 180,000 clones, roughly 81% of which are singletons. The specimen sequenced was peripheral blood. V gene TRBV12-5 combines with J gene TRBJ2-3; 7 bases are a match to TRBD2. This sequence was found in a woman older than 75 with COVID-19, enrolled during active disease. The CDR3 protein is CASGPGLTTDTQYF. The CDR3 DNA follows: TGTGCTAGTGGTCCGGGACTAACCACAGATACGCAGTATTTT.